A selection of T cell receptor beta chains follows, all from one sample in a study of blood T cell repertoires in COVID-19. The repertoire was sequenced with immunoSEQ multiplex PCR; TCRdb's copy has only in-frame clones and lacks some. Among some 360,000 clones listed, roughly 89% were seen once. The sequencing sample was made of peripheral blood. The receptors here all came from a woman in her sixties with COVID-19, enrolled during active disease. CDR3s include the opening cysteine and the closing phenylalanine or tryptophan. The D gene is left open where the match is weak. The size of a clone is reported for some rows only, either as once, few or many, or as a class for expanded clones.

TRBV5-4	TRBJ2-3	-	TRBD1	15	CASSLRGRGTDTQYF	TGTGCCAGCAGCTTGAGGGGGCGCGGCACAGATACGCAGTATTTT
TRBV6-2/TRBV6-3	TRBJ2-7	-	TRBD2	17	CASSYLVGGGGFHEQYF	TGTGCCAGCAGTTACTTAGTCGGCGGGGGGGGATTCCACGAGCAGTACTTC
TRBV15	TRBJ2-7	-	TRBD1	16	CATSRPGQGRNYEQYF	TGTGCCACCAGCCGACCCGGACAGGGGCGAAATTACGAGCAGTACTTC
TRBV5-5	TRBJ2-5	-	TRBD2	15	CASSWGSGDQETQYF	TGTGCCAGCAGCTGGGGTAGCGGGGACCAAGAGACCCAGTACTTC
TRBV19	TRBJ1-2	-	-	15	CASSIDPYRDYGYTF	TGTGCCAGTAGTATAGATCCCTACAGGGACTATGGCTACACCTTC
TRBV6-5	TRBJ1-3	-	TRBD1	15	CASRDRVSSGNTIYF	TGTGCCAGCCGGGACAGGGTCTCCTCTGGAAACACCATATATTTT
TRBV9	TRBJ1-1	-	-	13	CASSVATGFEAFF	TGTGCCAGCAGCGTAGCTACGGGGTTTGAAGCTTTCTTT
TRBV19	TRBJ2-3	-	TRBD1	17	CASRRSGQGAFGDTQYF	TGTGCCAGTAGACGGAGCGGACAGGGGGCCTTTGGGGATACGCAGTATTTT
TRBV18	TRBJ1-1	-	-	12	CASSPVITEAFF	TGTGCCAGCTCACCTGTCATCACTGAAGCTTTCTTT
TRBV5-1	TRBJ2-7	once	-	14	CASSLFTGTYEQYF	TGCGCCAGCAGCTTGTTTACGGGTACCTACGAGCAGTACTTC
TRBV5-6	TRBJ2-1	-	TRBD1	14	CASSLGQGYNEQFF	TGTGCCAGCAGTCTGGGACAGGGGTACAATGAGCAGTTCTTC
TRBV3-1/TRBV3-2	TRBJ2-7	once	TRBD2	15	CASSQGRGTTGEQYF	TGTGCCAGCAGCCAAGGTCGGGGGACTACCGGTGAGCAGTACTTC
TRBV6-6	TRBJ1-2	once	TRBD1	16	CASSYEGTGGVGGYTF	TGTGCCAGCAGTTACGAAGGGACAGGGGGCGTGGGTGGCTACACCTTC
TRBV19	TRBJ2-2	-	TRBD1	14	CASIKTGATGELFF	TGTGCCAGTATTAAGACAGGGGCTACCGGGGAGCTGTTTTTT
TRBV18	TRBJ1-2	-	-	15	CASSPPDRFNYGYTF	TGTGCCAGCTCACCACCTGACAGGTTCAACTATGGCTACACCTTC
TRBV28	TRBJ1-1	-	-	14	CASSLLVGRGGAFF	TGTGCCAGCAGTTTATTGGTGGGGCGGGGTGGCGCTTTCTTT
TRBV5-8	TRBJ1-4	-	TRBD1	14	CASSLDRGHEKLFF	TGTGCCAGCAGCCTGGACAGGGGGCATGAAAAACTGTTTTTT
TRBV6-4	TRBJ1-2	-	-	12	CASSDSRSGIFF	TGTGCCAGCAGTGACTCTAGGTCCGGGATTTTTTTC
TRBV18	TRBJ1-1	-	-	13	CASSPPSRTEAFF	TGTGCCAGCTCACCACCGAGTCGCACTGAAGCTTTCTTT
TRBV28	TRBJ1-4	few	TRBD1	15	CASSLGTGGKEKLFF	TGTGCCAGCAGTTTGGGAACAGGGGGCAAAGAAAAACTGTTTTTT
TRBV4-1	TRBJ2-5	-	-	14	CASSPDPDRETQYF	TGCGCCAGCAGCCCCGACCCGGACAGAGAGACCCAGTACTTC
TRBV18	TRBJ1-1	-	TRBD1	18	CASSPSVGTGAMNTEAFF	TGTGCCAGCTCACCATCGGTCGGGACAGGGGCCATGAACACTGAAGCTTTCTTT
TRBV4-1	TRBJ1-4	-	-	16	CASSPRVREAAEKLFF	TGCGCCAGCAGCCCCCGGGTACGGGAGGCAGCTGAAAAACTGTTTTTT
TRBV28	TRBJ2-7	-	-	15	CASSGEGGGPPEQYF	TGTGCCAGCAGTGGTGAAGGGGGGGGGCCGCCCGAGCAGTACTTC
TRBV12-3/TRBV12-4	TRBJ1-3	-	-	13	CASSFRSGNTIYF	TGTGCCAGCAGTTTCCGCAGTGGAAACACCATATATTTT
TRBV27	TRBJ2-7	-	TRBD1	14	CASSSAGTGSEQYF	TGTGCCAGCAGTTCCGCCGGGACAGGGTCCGAGCAGTACTTC
TRBV5-6	TRBJ2-1	-	TRBD2	17	CASSYRTSGGIYNEQFF	TGTGCCAGCAGCTATAGGACTAGCGGGGGGATCTACAATGAGCAGTTCTTC
TRBV9	TRBJ2-3	-	-	16	CASSVESLNPTDTQYF	TGTGCCAGCAGCGTAGAGAGTTTAAACCCCACAGATACGCAGTATTTT
TRBV5-1	TRBJ2-5	-	-	14	CASSSAAGKETQYF	TGCGCCAGCAGCTCCGCCGCGGGGAAAGAGACCCAGTACTTC
TRBV19	TRBJ1-2	-	-	14	CASSARTDYYGYTF	TGTGCCAGTAGTGCCCGGACAGACTACTATGGCTACACCTTC
TRBV5-6	TRBJ1-6	-	-	14	CASSLYQGNSPLHF	TGTGCCAGCAGCTTGTATCAGGGGAACTCACCCCTCCACTTT
TRBV7-9	TRBJ1-2	-	TRBD1	15	CASSSGTAALYGYTF	TGTGCCAGCAGCTCCGGGACAGCAGCCCTCTATGGCTACACCTTC
TRBV29-1	TRBJ1-1	-	-	13	CSVALTGAVEAFF	TGCAGCGTTGCTCTCACAGGCGCCGTTGAAGCTTTCTTT
TRBV12-3/TRBV12-4	TRBJ1-1	-	TRBD1	13	CASTGQGGTEAFF	TGTGCCAGCACGGGACAGGGGGGGACTGAAGCTTTCTTT
TRBV5-1	TRBJ1-1	-	TRBD1	14	CASSLQGADTEAFF	TGCGCCAGCAGCTTACAGGGGGCGGACACTGAAGCTTTCTTT
TRBV9	TRBJ2-2	-	-	15	CASSVRTANTGELFF	TGTGCCAGCAGCGTCCGGACAGCGAACACCGGGGAGCTGTTTTTT
TRBV3-1/TRBV3-2	TRBJ1-3	-	-	16	CASSQGTDDSGNTIYF	TGTGCCAGCAGCCAAGGGACAGACGACTCTGGAAACACCATATATTTT
TRBV19	TRBJ1-1	-	-	15	CASRPGWHVNTEAFF	TGTGCCAGTCGCCCAGGGTGGCACGTGAACACTGAAGCTTTCTTT
TRBV2	TRBJ1-2	-	-	12	CASSERGSGYTF	TGTGCCAGCAGTGAAAGGGGTTCTGGCTACACCTTC
TRBV29-1	TRBJ2-5	-	-	10	CSVGRETQYF	TGCAGCGTTGGGAGAGAGACCCAGTACTTC
TRBV27	TRBJ1-4	-	-	15	CASSHRPGLNEKLFF	TGTGCCAGCAGCCACCGGCCAGGGCTTAATGAAAAACTGTTTTTT
TRBV11-2	TRBJ1-1	few	-	12	CASSFVNTEAFF	TGTGCCAGCAGCTTCGTGAACACTGAAGCTTTCTTT
TRBV9	TRBJ1-3	-	-	14	CASSVGWEGNTIYF	TGTGCCAGCAGCGTAGGGTGGGAGGGAAACACCATATATTTT
TRBV5-1	TRBJ1-2	-	-	16	CASSSGERVPNYGYTF	TGCGCCAGCAGCTCGGGGGAACGAGTGCCTAACTATGGCTACACCTTC
TRBV5-5	TRBJ2-7	-	-	14	CASSYNHGTGEQYF	TGTGCCAGCAGTTATAACCACGGTACGGGCGAGCAGTACTTC
TRBV3-1/TRBV3-2	TRBJ1-6	-	TRBD1	14	CASGFTGGNSPLHF	TGTGCCAGCGGATTTACAGGGGGAAATTCACCCCTCCACTTT
TRBV28	TRBJ2-7	-	-	15	CASSFSRTANYEQYF	TGTGCCAGCAGTTTCAGCCGGACAGCAAACTACGAGCAGTACTTC
TRBV25-1	TRBJ1-1	-	-	15	CASSGITGKGTEAFF	TGTGCCAGCAGTGGTATAACAGGGAAGGGCACTGAAGCTTTCTTT
TRBV5-1	TRBJ1-1	-	-	14	CASSLAKAAGEAFF	TGCGCCAGCAGCTTGGCCAAGGCGGCCGGCGAAGCTTTCTTT
TRBV7-3	TRBJ2-3	-	TRBD2	13	CASSHGRTDTQYF	TGTGCCAGCAGTCACGGGAGGACAGATACGCAGTATTTT
TRBV19	TRBJ1-3	-	TRBD1	15	CASFLPGQAGNTIYF	TGTGCCAGTTTTCTTCCGGGACAGGCTGGAAACACCATATATTTT
TRBV5-6	TRBJ1-4	-	TRBD1	15	CASSPWTGTDEKLFF	TGTGCCAGCAGCCCTTGGACAGGGACGGATGAAAAACTGTTTTTT